This T cell receptor (beta chain) came from a study of blood T cell repertoires in COVID-19. Study context: T cells, B-cell-depleted T cells, or PBMCs provided the cDNA or gDNA that served as material.

Germline CDR1 SGHAT, CDR2 FQNNGV. The CDR3 is 13 amino acids. Deletions cut 4 bases from V and 1 base from J, with 7 bases between. Authors' data handling: How many nucleated cells were present was estimated from reference gene primer amplification. The protocol was immunoSEQ multiplex PCR, while the TCRdb copy is restricted to in-frame clones and leaves out a portion. That table supplies the V and J calls and clone size; D and trimming were determined from the DNA. The sample includes over 55,000 clones, roughly 82% of them seen just once. The V gene is TRBV11-2, the J gene TRBJ1-2, with D hard to call. The sample consisted of peripheral blood. This receptor was identified in a woman older than 75 with acute or convalescent COVID-19. The CDR3 sequence: CASSSLSNYGYTF. The CDR3 DNA reads as TGTGCCAGCAGCTCCCTCAGTAACTATGGCTACACCTTC.